Below, one T cell receptor beta chain is given with its context. What it binds is not known. V was cut by 1 base and J by 7 bases, with 14 bases left in between. The CDR3 covers 15 residues. Germline CDR1 is SEHNR and CDR2 is FQNEAQ (reference sequence). The data were taken from a study of T cell responses to AZD1222 COVID-19 vaccine. Turning to the study itself: Second doses that came at about 4 or about 12 weeks were put together.

Libraries were prepared by immunoSEQ multiplex PCR; TCRdb keeps only in-frame clonotypes and omits some of them. Of some 120,000 clones listed, around 90% are singletons. Whole-study findings and limits: Repertoire sampling happened only post peak T cell response. Baseline serostatus was positive in only a handful of AZD1222 recipients.

The clonotype comes from an adult in good health. The chain joins TRBV7-9 to TRBJ2-1; D is possibly TRBD2 (6 bases). The sequenced sample was peripheral blood, obtained on day 0 of AZD1222 vaccination. The CDR3 sequence: CASSLVQAGRNEQFF. CDR3 DNA: TGTGCCAGCAGCTTAGTACAGGCTGGGAGGAATGAGCAGTTCTTC.